This T cell receptor (beta chain) was retrieved from a study of human T cells and chemical hapten exposure. Overall study findings and caveats: There was no change with DPC sensitization in TCRs above 1 in 1000 frequency. Expanded TCR sets contained significantly more large CDR3 similarity clusters than controls.

Germline values: CDR1 SGHTA, CDR2 FQGNSA. V shed 2 bases, J shed 6 bases, and the junction held 4 bases outside the gene matches. This CDR3 comprises 14 residues. The study used a library that attached unique molecular identifiers to individual cDNA molecules. MiXCR, applied by TCRdb to the RACE reads, yields one record per CDR3 protein. The profile covers fewer than 350,000 distinct CDR3 sequences, with over 7.5% appearing a single time and 0.9% to 1.5% taken by the ten largest. Time point denoted: pre-sensitization, week 0. Treatment here: therapeutic diphenylcyclopropenone sensitization with weekly scalp DPC. With respect to this clonotype: What it recognizes is unknown. This clone may be a read error of a much larger clone one base away. Since no conserved phenylalanine or tryptophan closes the CDR3, a read error is the likely cause.

Material: whole blood, obtained in connection with sensitization to the hapten diphenylcyclopropenone (DPC). The clonotype comes from a man aged 18 to 35 with alopecia areata. Some clones in this sample may be carry-over from other donors' samples. The chain is built from TRBV7-2 and TRBJ2-1; 7 bases fit TRBD2. The chain's CDR3 is CASSLSSSGNEQFS. DNA for the CDR3: TGTGCCAGCAGCTTAAGTTCTAGCGGCAATGAGCAGTTCTCC.